This T cell receptor (beta chain) was profiled in a study of cytomegalovirus exposure and HLA in healthy donors. Background on the study: A prior study identified 110 million or so unique TCR beta sequences from 150 million to 200 million T cells. A data release that came early held 75 million to 85 million unique TCRs from HLA-typed donors.

Germline V lookup: CDR1 SQVTM, CDR2 ANQGSEA. CDR3 length: 13 residues. PCR amplification relied on 60 Vbeta primers (plus 13 Jbeta primers). TCRdb keeps only in-frame clones here, not all; method: immunoSEQ multiplex PCR. The sample yields approximately 220,000 clones, 80% to 85% seen once. The study's findings and limits: CMV serostatus was the sole immune exposure data available. Reportedly, cytomegalovirus status was diagnosed with high sensitivity and specificity.

To note about this clone: Its matching antigen is unknown.

The sequence derives from a boy younger than 10 in good health and CMV-seronegative. The sample was PBMCs. The rearrangement uses TRBV29-1 and TRBJ2-5; 11 nucleotides align to TRBD1. TRBJ2-7 explains the end of the DNA better; the J call may be wrong. CDR3 region: CSAQGTGGYEQYF. As DNA, the CDR3 is TGCAGCGCCCAGGGGACAGGGGGCTACGAGCAGTACTTC.